This is a list of T cell receptor beta chains from one sample in a study of T-cell memory formation after mild COVID-19. TCRdb called the 5' RACE reads again in MiXCR, with one record for every CDR3 protein. Among about 290,000 distinct CDR3 sequences, under 20% were seen once, and the ten largest hold approximately 22%. Material for sequencing was PBMCs or a T cell subset sorted from them (not recorded which). The source is a man between 18 and 35 years old who had mild COVID-19 (a few samples of this study predate the infection). Cell type and time point are not known. Each CDR3 is given with its conserved first and last residue. A D gene is named only where the DNA matches it firmly. Some rows mark clone size as missing; the rest say once, few, many or name a class of expanded clone.

d_call,v_call,j_call,clone_size,cdr3_nt,cdr3_aa
TRBD1,TRBV5-1,TRBJ1-6,NA,TGCGCCAGCAGCGCCGGACAGGGGAGATCACCCCTCCACTTT,CASSAGQGRSPLHF
NA,TRBV12-3/TRBV12-4,TRBJ1-4,NA,TGTGCCAGCAGTTTTCGGGGGGCTAATGAAAAACTGTTTTTT,CASSFRGANEKLFF
NA,TRBV7-9,TRBJ2-5,few,TGTGCCAGCAGCTCCACACTGGAAGAGACCCAGTACTTC,CASSSTLEETQYF
NA,TRBV13,TRBJ1-1,few,TGTGCCAGCGGCAAACCAGGGAACACTGAAGCTTTCTTT,CASGKPGNTEAFF
NA,TRBV4-2,TRBJ2-5,NA,TGTGCCAGCAGCCAAGCCCTAGGGGAGACCCAGTACTTC,CASSQALGETQYF
NA,TRBV9,TRBJ2-6,once,TGTGCCAGCAGCGCCGCAGCCTCTGGGGCCAACGTCCTGACTTTC,CASSAAASGANVLTF
TRBD1,TRBV7-3,TRBJ2-4,few,TGTGCCAGCAGACCGGGACAGTCCCCACTAGCCAAAAACATTCAGTACTTC,CASRPGQSPLAKNIQYF
NA,TRBV14,TRBJ2-1,many,TGTGCCAGCAGCCAGGTATGGATGGACAATGAGCAGTTCTTC,CASSQVWMDNEQFF
NA,TRBV5-1,TRBJ1-1,NA,TGCGCCAGCAGCCCGATAAGGGGTGGGAACACTGAAGCTTTCTTT,CASSPIRGGNTEAFF
TRBD2,TRBV2,TRBJ2-1,few,TGTGCCAGCAGTGAAGAGGCGGGGGGAAACAATGAGCAGTTCTTC,CASSEEAGGNNEQFF
NA,TRBV7-8,TRBJ1-2,NA,TGTGCCAGCAGCTTAGCCGGGACCCAGAGTGGCTACACCTTC,CASSLAGTQSGYTF
NA,TRBV5-6,TRBJ2-7,many,TGTGCCAGCAGCTTGCATCTGGATACCTACGAGCAGTACTTC,CASSLHLDTYEQYF
TRBD2,TRBV20-1,TRBJ2-7,few,TGCAGTGCAAAATCCGGGACTAGCGGCTTACAATTCTACGAGCAGTACTTC,CSAKSGTSGLQFYEQYF
NA,TRBV28,TRBJ2-2,NA,TGTGCCAGCAGTTATCGGGGGGAGCTGTTTTTT,CASSYRGELFF
TRBD1,TRBV20-1,TRBJ1-2,NA,TGCAGTGCCTTCGACAGGGATCGCTATGGCTACACCTTC,CSAFDRDRYGYTF
NA,TRBV5-1,TRBJ1-6,NA,TGCGCCAGCAGCGAGGGACAAGATAATTCACCCCTCCACTTT,CASSEGQDNSPLHF
NA,TRBV12-3/TRBV12-4,TRBJ1-5,few,TGTGCCAGCAGAACGGGACCCTTTGATAGCAATCAGCCCCAGCATTTT,CASRTGPFDSNQPQHF
TRBD1,TRBV6-6,TRBJ1-2,few,TGTGCCAGCAGCGTTCACCGGGACAGGGAAGATGGCTACACCTTC,CASSVHRDREDGYTF
NA,TRBV12-3/TRBV12-4,TRBJ2-3,few,TGTGCCAGCAGTTTTGACAGCCACACAGATACGCAGTATTTT,CASSFDSHTDTQYF
TRBD2,TRBV9,TRBJ2-7,few,TGTGCCAGCAGCCCGACGACTAGCGGGGGCACCTACGAGCAGTACTTC,CASSPTTSGGTYEQYF
TRBD1,TRBV10-3,TRBJ2-4,NA,TGTGCCTCCCAGACAGGGGAGGCCAACATTCAGTACTTC,CASQTGEANIQYF
NA,TRBV30,TRBJ2-3,NA,TGTGCCTGGCCGCCCACATCATGGTATCATAATATCACAGATACGCAGTATTTT,CAWPPTSWYHNITDTQYF
NA,TRBV5-1,TRBJ2-4,many,TGCGCCAGCAGCTTGGTCGGGGACGAAAACATTCAGTACTTC,CASSLVGDENIQYF